This T cell receptor beta chain comes out of a study of Ad26.COV2.S vaccination and SARS-CoV-2 variants. Study background: Donor got 5x10^10 or 1x10^11 viral particles of Ad26.COV2.S. Notes on the study in general: Placebo recipients showed lower spike-specific TCR breadth than vaccinees. It was found that vaccine and placebo recipients had similar non-spike TCR breadth.

The treatment: roughly 19 received Ad26.COV2.S at low or high dose, single or two shots; about 5 received placebo; per-sample allocation not given. Specimen acquisition occurred on day 63 following the initial vaccine or placebo injection. Comments on this clone: Its antigen is currently unknown.

Germline-derived CDR1 and CDR2 are SGDLS and YYNGEE. V shed 2 bases and J shed 4 bases, with 8 bases lying between them. This CDR3 spans 13 amino acids. Some clones are missing from TCRdb's copy, which holds only in-frame ones; the method was immunoSEQ multiplex PCR. Among a few hundred thousand clones listed, roughly four fifths were seen once. This sample comprised peripheral blood, obtained in a trial of Ad26.COV2.S vaccine versus placebo. This TCR derives from a person between 18 and 65 years old who received the Ad26.COV2.S COVID-19 vaccine or a placebo. The rearrangement links TRBV9 to TRBJ2-3; possibly TRBD1 for D (5 bases). The CDR3 loop is CASSVLGADTQYF. Here the CDR3 DNA reads TGTGCCAGCAGCGTCTTAGGGGCAGATACGCAGTATTTT.